The clone carrying this TCR beta chain was observed a single time. This sample was taken from a study of OX40 agonist ivuxolimab in advanced cancers. V trimming: 6 bases; J trimming: 5 bases; junction bases outside the gene matches: 14. There are 17 residues in the CDR3. CDR1 is SQVTM and CDR2 is ANQGSEA in the germline V gene. Method: immunoSEQ multiplex PCR; TCRdb's copy keeps in-frame clones and lacks some. The sample shows tens of thousands of clones, approximately 92% of them seen only once. The sample in question was CD4+ or CD8+ T cells sorted from blood, obtained in a trial of the OX40 agonist ivuxolimab. This clonotype was obtained from an adult with an advanced solid tumor such as melanoma, head and neck, liver or kidney cancer. The chain employs TRBV29-1 and TRBJ2-2; TRBD2 matches at 11 bases. The DNA of the CDR3 is TGCAGCGTGGCTCTGGGTAGCGGGAGGGGAGGAACCGGGGAGCTGTTTTTT. This sequence encodes CSVALGSGRGGTGELFF.